This T cell receptor beta chain appears in the sequencing data of a study of blood T cell repertoires in COVID-19 (dated by TCRdb to 2018 to 2021). Broadly, across the study: Samples from collaborators originated in the United States, Italy and Spain and spanned both the acute and convalescent phases of COVID-19. The prospective study material was composed of cDNA or gDNA derived from T cells, B-cell-depleted T cells, or PBMCs. Deeply sampled blood TCRbeta repertoires from subjects exposed to, actively infected with, or recovered from COVID-19 were included in the dataset. A freely available public database, intended as a resource for researchers studying the immune response to SARS-CoV-2, is where the repertoires were released. Samples came from the ongoing ImmuneRACE study (first 160 participants) plus 1,254 subjects from 6 global collaborators. Sample metadata almost always included a de-identified subject ID, COVID-19 status, age in years and sex. Where available, HLA class I and class II types were taken from metadata supplied by the sample provider and were not determined by assay-based typing. Findings and caveats that apply to the study as a whole: How much clinical and demographic metadata was included differed by source and by participant, and the metadata was provided uncurated.

The CDR3 goes from the cysteine to the phenylalanine over 16 residues. Only the CDR3 DNA is retained, 48 bases long and in frame from the first base. For CDR1 and CDR2, the germline V gene (reference sequence) lists SSHAT and FNYEAQ. Cut back by 5 bases and 3 bases, the V and J ends lie 18 bases apart. The immunoSEQ Assay, a bias-controlled multiplex PCR, was used to amplify TCRbeta CDR3 regions from genomic DNA. From the authors' description of their analysis: Within the assay, amplification of reference gene primers was used to estimate how many nucleated cells each sample contained. To quantify the absolute abundance of each unique TCRbeta CDR3 rearrangement, sequence reads were collapsed and filtered. For each sample, productive Simpson clonality was calculated by taking the square root of Simpson's diversity index across productive rearrangements. Entries here come from immuneACCESS through TCRdb and include only in-frame sequences with V and J called. Some clones fail to appear in such tables; in the studies checked, an unresolved V gene covers under half of the shortfall, and the cause of the remainder is unknown. V, J and clone size are taken as reported in that table, and D and trimming were inferred from the DNA itself. This sample has about 59,000 clones in its table, and roughly 90% of those were observed once. The leading ten clones occupy approximately 15% of the sample.

For this clone: Its antigen specificity is not known. Base qualities were left out, and no much larger clone turns up one base away.

Each collaborating institution followed its own protocols to collect whole blood in K2EDTA tubes. For TCRbeta analysis, collaborator samples were shipped as frozen whole blood, as isolated PBMCs, or as DNA extracted from either sample type. Sequenced sample: peripheral blood. This receptor chain uses TRBV7-7 and TRBJ2-3; the D gene identity is not certain. This sequence originates from an elderly man with acute or convalescent COVID-19. The sequenced DNA: TGTGCCAGCAGCCGTCTCCGTAGCCATGGGACAGATACGCAGTATTTT. Translated, it reads CASSRLRSHGTDTQYF.